This is a list of T cell receptor beta chains from one sample in a study of regulatory T cells in long-lasting Graves disease. Each CDR3 protein is one row after TCRdb ran MiXCR on the multiplex PCR reads. The sample shows a few hundred thousand distinct CDR3 sequences, 20% to 25% of them seen only once. Specimen: peripheral blood mononuclear cells (PBMCs), collected when the disease was refractory, from a patient treated with antithyroid drugs. The receptors shown here come from a woman between 40 and 55 years old with Graves disease. Each CDR3 is given with its conserved first and last residue. D genes are given only for firm matches. Expanded clones are given a class, and other clones once, few, many or no size at all.

D: -; V: TRBV28; J: TRBJ2-7; size: many; CDR3: CASSSEAYEQYF; DNA: TGTGCCAGCAGTTCGGAGGCCTACGAGCAGTACTTC
D: -; V: TRBV2; J: TRBJ2-4; size: many; CDR3: CASTGLAPVGAKNIQYF; DNA: TGTGCCAGCACGGGGCTAGCGCCAGTCGGGGCCAAAAACATTCAGTACTTC
D: -; V: TRBV27; J: TRBJ2-7; size: many; CDR3: CASSFVLGVLHEQYF; DNA: TGTGCCAGCAGTTTTGTCCTTGGGGTCCTCCACGAGCAGTACTTC
D: TRBD1; V: TRBV28; J: TRBJ2-2; size: many; CDR3: CASSSTGQGYFFTGELFF; DNA: TGTGCCAGCAGTTCCACCGGACAGGGATACTTTTTCACCGGGGAGCTGTTTTTT
D: TRBD2; V: TRBV30; J: TRBJ2-2; size: -; CDR3: CAWSSPLAGGRTGELFF; DNA: TGTGCCTGGAGTTCGCCTCTAGCGGGAGGTCGGACCGGGGAGCTGTTTTTT
D: -; V: TRBV7-2; J: TRBJ2-2; size: -; CDR3: CASSLFWPVGVYTGELFF; DNA: TGTGCCAGCAGCTTATTTTGGCCAGTTGGGGTCTACACCGGGGAGCTGTTTTTT
D: -; V: TRBV29-1; J: TRBJ2-5; size: few; CDR3: CSVETGDLGETQYF; DNA: TGCAGCGTTGAGACGGGAGATCTAGGAGAGACCCAGTACTTC
D: -; V: TRBV28; J: TRBJ2-6; size: many; CDR3: CASSRDPSGANVLTF; DNA: TGTGCCAGCAGCCGGGACCCCTCTGGGGCCAACGTCCTGACTTTC
D: -; V: TRBV9; J: TRBJ1-5; size: -; CDR3: CASSEGGGLGQPQHF; DNA: TGTGCCAGCAGCGAGGGGGGGGGGTTGGGTCAGCCCCAGCATTTT
D: TRBD1; V: TRBV10-3; J: TRBJ1-6; size: -; CDR3: CAISDREGGYNSPLHF; DNA: TGTGCCATCAGCGACAGGGAGGGGGGCTATAATTCACCCCTCCACTTT
D: TRBD2; V: TRBV27; J: TRBJ2-7; size: many; CDR3: CASSLASGIYEQYF; DNA: TGTGCCAGCAGTTTAGCTAGCGGGATCTACGAGCAGTACTTC
D: TRBD1; V: TRBV20-1; J: TRBJ2-7; size: few; CDR3: CSAVPSGTAYAEQYF; DNA: TGCAGTGCTGTTCCCTCCGGGACAGCCTACGCCGAGCAGTACTTC
D: -; V: TRBV20-1; J: TRBJ2-2; size: -; CDR3: CSAPREGPGELFF; DNA: TGCAGTGCCCCCCGGGAAGGTCCCGGGGAGCTGTTTTTT
D: TRBD2; V: TRBV5-1; J: TRBJ2-2; size: -; CDR3: CASSFGGLAGTGELFF; DNA: TGCGCCAGCAGCTTCGGCGGACTAGCGGGAACCGGGGAGCTGTTTTTT
D: -; V: TRBV28; J: TRBJ1-1; size: many; CDR3: CASSGWGGSTEAFF; DNA: TGTGCCAGCAGCGGCTGGGGTGGATCCACTGAAGCTTTCTTT
D: -; V: TRBV10-3; J: TRBJ1-2; size: many; CDR3: CAISESAGSHGYTF; DNA: TGTGCCATCAGTGAGTCGGCGGGGAGTCATGGCTACACCTTC
D: TRBD1; V: TRBV18; J: TRBJ1-1; size: -; CDR3: CASSPSGTGTLEAFF; DNA: TGTGCCAGCTCACCCTCAGGGACAGGGACCTTAGAAGCTTTCTTT
D: -; V: TRBV6-5; J: TRBJ2-6; size: -; CDR3: CASSDSGAGANVLTF; DNA: TGTGCCAGCAGTGACTCGGGGGCTGGGGCCAACGTCCTGACTTTC
D: TRBD1; V: TRBV2; J: TRBJ2-7; size: few; CDR3: CVSRGGTGYSEQYF; DNA: TGTGTCAGCAGGGGCGGGACAGGATATAGCGAGCAGTACTTC
D: -; V: TRBV28; J: TRBJ1-1; size: many; CDR3: CASSEPGWSTEAFF; DNA: TGTGCCAGCAGTGAACCAGGGTGGTCCACTGAAGCTTTCTTT
D: -; V: TRBV24-1; J: TRBJ2-5; size: many; CDR3: CATSDPVGYQETQYF; DNA: TGTGCCACCAGTGACCCTGTTGGGTACCAAGAGACCCAGTACTTC
D: -; V: TRBV4-1; J: TRBJ1-4; size: many; CDR3: CASSQISEKLFF; DNA: TGCGCCAGCAGCCAAATTTCGGAAAAACTGTTTTTT
D: -; V: TRBV29-1; J: TRBJ2-7; size: many; CDR3: CSVSDIYEQYF; DNA: TGCAGCGTGAGCGACATTTACGAGCAGTACTTC
D: -; V: TRBV7-9; J: TRBJ1-2; size: -; CDR3: CASSPWGANGYTF; DNA: TGTGCCAGCAGCCCTTGGGGGGCGAATGGCTACACCTTC
D: -; V: TRBV7-3; J: TRBJ2-2; size: -; CDR3: CASSSSGTANTGELFF; DNA: TGTGCCAGCAGCTCTTCCGGGACGGCAAACACCGGGGAGCTGTTTTTT
D: TRBD1; V: TRBV2; J: TRBJ2-4; size: many; CDR3: CASSEVQGENIQYF; DNA: TGTGCCAGCAGTGAAGTTCAGGGGGAAAACATTCAGTACTTC
D: TRBD2; V: TRBV20-1; J: TRBJ2-1; size: few; CDR3: CSALTASGSAYNEQFF; DNA: TGCAGTGCCCTAACAGCTAGCGGGAGTGCCTACAATGAGCAGTTCTTC
D: TRBD2; V: TRBV29-1; J: TRBJ2-5; size: many; CDR3: CSVGGLVQETQYF; DNA: TGCAGCGTTGGGGGACTAGTTCAAGAGACCCAGTACTTC
D: -; V: TRBV27; J: TRBJ1-2; size: -; CDR3: CASSLSGSGLGYTF; DNA: TGTGCCAGCAGTTTATCAGGCTCTGGGTTGGGCTACACCTTC
D: -; V: TRBV10-1; J: TRBJ2-7; size: -; CDR3: CASSTATVSYEQYF; DNA: TGCGCCAGCAGTACTGCGACGGTCTCCTACGAGCAGTACTTC
D: -; V: TRBV20-1; J: TRBJ1-2; size: -; CDR3: CSSCRQACSNYGYTF; DNA: TGCAGTTCCTGTCGGCAGGCCTGCTCTAACTATGGCTACACCTTC
D: -; V: TRBV11-2; J: TRBJ2-2; size: few; CDR3: CASSFRLSGELFF; DNA: TGTGCCAGCAGCTTCCGGCTATCCGGGGAGCTGTTTTTT
D: -; V: TRBV5-6; J: TRBJ2-3; size: -; CDR3: CASSWGTVTDTQYF; DNA: TGTGCCAGCAGCTGGGGCACAGTCACAGATACGCAGTATTTT
D: -; V: TRBV2; J: TRBJ2-1; size: few; CDR3: CGGVEYNEQFF; DNA: TGTGGGGGGGTTGAGTACAATGAGCAGTTCTTC
D: -; V: TRBV28; J: TRBJ2-1; size: -; CDR3: CASSSDTRGGQFF; DNA: TGTGCCAGCAGTTCGGATACTAGGGGCGGGCAGTTCTTC
D: TRBD2; V: TRBV2; J: TRBJ2-2; size: many; CDR3: CASSSGLAVNTGELFF; DNA: TGTGCCAGCAGTTCCGGACTAGCGGTGAACACCGGGGAGCTGTTTTTT
D: -; V: TRBV28; J: TRBJ2-7; size: many; CDR3: CASSLKGPAYEQYF; DNA: TGTGCCAGCAGTTTAAAGGGACCAGCCTACGAGCAGTACTTC
D: TRBD2; V: TRBV6-5; J: TRBJ2-7; size: few; CDR3: CASSYRDRTRFSTAGLAYEQYF; DNA: TGTGCCAGCAGTTACCGTGACAGGACGAGGTTTTCGACGGCGGGACTAGCCTACGAGCAGTACTTC
D: TRBD2; V: TRBV7-3; J: TRBJ2-2; size: -; CDR3: CASSFGGRKNTGELFF; DNA: TGTGCCAGCTCCTTTGGCGGGAGGAAGAACACCGGGGAGCTGTTTTTT
D: -; V: TRBV3-1; J: TRBJ2-3; size: many; CDR3: CASSHAGLTDTQYF; DNA: TGTGCCAGCAGCCACGCAGGACTCACAGATACGCAGTATTTT
D: TRBD1; V: TRBV6-5; J: TRBJ1-6; size: -; CDR3: CASSYDRASPLHF; DNA: TGTGCCAGCAGTTACGACAGGGCTTCACCCCTCCACTTT
D: TRBD1; V: TRBV7-2; J: TRBJ2-7; size: -; CDR3: CASRGTGLTYEQYF; DNA: TGTGCCAGCAGAGGGACAGGGTTAACCTACGAGCAGTACTTC
D: TRBD1; V: TRBV18; J: TRBJ1-5; size: few; CDR3: CASSPQGAGQPQHF; DNA: TGTGCCAGCTCACCACAGGGGGCGGGTCAGCCCCAGCATTTT
D: TRBD2; V: TRBV20-1; J: TRBJ2-3; size: -; CDR3: CSAGTSGNLDTQYF; DNA: TGCAGTGCTGGGACTAGCGGGAACCTAGATACGCAGTATTTT
D: TRBD1; V: TRBV28; J: TRBJ1-4; size: many; CDR3: CASSLPGQGYEKLFF; DNA: TGTGCCAGCAGTTTACCGGGACAGGGGTATGAAAAACTGTTTTTT
D: TRBD2; V: TRBV28; J: TRBJ2-1; size: once; CDR3: CASSFLASGVGNEQFF; DNA: TGTGCCAGCAGTTTTTTGGCTAGCGGGGTGGGGAATGAGCAGTTCTTC
D: TRBD1; V: TRBV6-1; J: TRBJ2-7; size: -; CDR3: CASSGPGGSYEQYF; DNA: TGTGCCAGCAGTGGCCCAGGGGGATCCTACGAGCAGTACTTC
D: -; V: TRBV28; J: TRBJ2-7; size: many; CDR3: CASRPGTLYEQYF; DNA: TGTGCCAGCAGGCCGGGGACCCTCTACGAGCAGTACTTC